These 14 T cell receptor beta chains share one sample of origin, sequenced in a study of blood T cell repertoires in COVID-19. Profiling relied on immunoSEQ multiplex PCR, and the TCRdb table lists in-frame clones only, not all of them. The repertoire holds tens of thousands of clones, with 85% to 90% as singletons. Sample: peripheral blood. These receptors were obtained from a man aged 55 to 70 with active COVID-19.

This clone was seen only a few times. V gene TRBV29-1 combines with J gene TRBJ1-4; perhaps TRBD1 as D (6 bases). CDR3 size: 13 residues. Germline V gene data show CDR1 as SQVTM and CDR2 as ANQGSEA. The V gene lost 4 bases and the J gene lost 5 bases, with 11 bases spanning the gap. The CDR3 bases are TGCAGCGTTGTTCACAGGGAAAATGAAAAACTGTTTTTT. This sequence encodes CSVVHRENEKLFF. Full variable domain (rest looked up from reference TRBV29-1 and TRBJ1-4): SAVISQKPSRDICQRGTSLTIQCQVDSQVTMMFWYRQQPGQSLTLIATANQGSEATYESGFVIDKFPISRPNLTFSTLTVSNMSPEDSSIYLCSVVHRENEKLFFGSGTQLSVL.

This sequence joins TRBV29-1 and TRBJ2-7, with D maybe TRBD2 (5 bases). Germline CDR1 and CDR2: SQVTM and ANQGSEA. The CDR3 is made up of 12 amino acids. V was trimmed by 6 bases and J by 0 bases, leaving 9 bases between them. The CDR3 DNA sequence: TGCAGCGTAGCGGAGAACTCCTACGAGCAGTACTTC. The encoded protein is CSVAENSYEQYF.

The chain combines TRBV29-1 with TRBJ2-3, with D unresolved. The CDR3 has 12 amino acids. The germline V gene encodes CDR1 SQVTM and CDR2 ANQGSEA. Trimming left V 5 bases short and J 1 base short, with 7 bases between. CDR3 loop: CSVLAGTDTQYF. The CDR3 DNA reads TGCAGCGTTCTCGCGGGCACAGATACGCAGTATTTT.

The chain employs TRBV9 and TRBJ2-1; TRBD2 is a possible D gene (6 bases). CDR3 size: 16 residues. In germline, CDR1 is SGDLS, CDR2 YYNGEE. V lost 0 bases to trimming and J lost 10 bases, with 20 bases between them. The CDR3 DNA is TGTGCCAGCAGCGTAGGGGCGGGACTTTCTGAAGGAGAGCAGTTCTTC. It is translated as CASSVGAGLSEGEQFF.

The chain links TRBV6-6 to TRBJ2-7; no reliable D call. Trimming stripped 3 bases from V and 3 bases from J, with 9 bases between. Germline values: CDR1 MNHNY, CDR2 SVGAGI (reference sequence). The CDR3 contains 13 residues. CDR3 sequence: CASSYGPHYEQYF. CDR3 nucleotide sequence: TGTGCCAGCAGTTATGGCCCCCACTACGAGCAGTACTTC.

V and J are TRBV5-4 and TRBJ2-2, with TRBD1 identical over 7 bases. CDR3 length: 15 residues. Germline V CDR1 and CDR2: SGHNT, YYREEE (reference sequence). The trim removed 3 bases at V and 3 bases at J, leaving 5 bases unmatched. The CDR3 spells CASSSDRDHTGELFF. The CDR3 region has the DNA TGTGCCAGCAGCTCCGACAGGGATCACACCGGGGAGCTGTTTTTT. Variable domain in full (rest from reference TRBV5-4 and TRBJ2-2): ETGVTQSPTHLIKTRGQQVTLRCSSQSGHNTVSWYQQALGQGPQFIFQYYREEENGRGNFPPRFSGLQFPNYSSELNVNALELDDSALYLCASSSDRDHTGELFFGEGSRLTVL.

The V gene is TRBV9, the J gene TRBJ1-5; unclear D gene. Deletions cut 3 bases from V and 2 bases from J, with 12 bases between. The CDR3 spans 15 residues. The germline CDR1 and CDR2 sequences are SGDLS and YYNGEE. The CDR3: CASSDEGSRNQPQHF. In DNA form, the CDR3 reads TGTGCCAGCAGCGATGAGGGATCACGCAATCAGCCCCAGCATTTT.

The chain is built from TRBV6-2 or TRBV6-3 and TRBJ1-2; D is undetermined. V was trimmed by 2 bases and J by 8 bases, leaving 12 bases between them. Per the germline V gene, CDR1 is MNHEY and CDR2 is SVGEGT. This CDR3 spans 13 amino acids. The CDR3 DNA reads TGTGCCAGCAGTTACGTGTCGACGGGAGGCTACACCTTC. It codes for CASSYVSTGGYTF.

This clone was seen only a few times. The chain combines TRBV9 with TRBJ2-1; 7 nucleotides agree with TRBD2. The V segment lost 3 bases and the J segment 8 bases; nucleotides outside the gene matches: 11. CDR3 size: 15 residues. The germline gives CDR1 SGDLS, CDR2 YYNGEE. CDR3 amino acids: CASSGGASGLDEQFF. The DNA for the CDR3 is TGTGCCAGCAGCGGAGGGGCTAGCGGCCTGGATGAGCAGTTCTTC.

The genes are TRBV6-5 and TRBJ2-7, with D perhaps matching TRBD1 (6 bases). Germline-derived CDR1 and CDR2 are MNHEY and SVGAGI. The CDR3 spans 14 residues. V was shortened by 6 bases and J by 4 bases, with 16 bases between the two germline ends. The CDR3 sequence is CASRSGGEAYEQYF. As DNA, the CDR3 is TGTGCCAGCAGGTCTGGGGGCGAGGCGTACGAGCAGTACTTC.

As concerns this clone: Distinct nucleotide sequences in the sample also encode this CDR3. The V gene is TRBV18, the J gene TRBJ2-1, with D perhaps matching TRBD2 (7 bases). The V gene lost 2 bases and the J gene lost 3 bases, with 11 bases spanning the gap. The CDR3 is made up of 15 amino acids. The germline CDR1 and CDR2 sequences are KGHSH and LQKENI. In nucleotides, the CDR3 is TGTGCCAGCTCACCAGAGGGAGGGGGCTACAATGAGCAGTTCTTC. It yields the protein CASSPEGGGYNEQFF. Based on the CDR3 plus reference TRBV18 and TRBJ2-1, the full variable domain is NAGVMQNPRHLVRRRGQEARLRCSPMKGHSHVYWYRQLPEEGLKFMVYLQKENIIDESGMPKERFSAEFPKEGPSILRIQQVVRGDSAAYFCASSPEGGGYNEQFFGPGTRLTVL.

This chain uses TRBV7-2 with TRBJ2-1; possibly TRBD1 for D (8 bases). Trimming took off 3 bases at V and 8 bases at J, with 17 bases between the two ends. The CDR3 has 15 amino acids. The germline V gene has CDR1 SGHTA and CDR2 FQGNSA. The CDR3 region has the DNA TGTGCCAGCAGCTTCACAGGGGGAGGGACAGATGAGCAGTTCTTC. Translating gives CASSFTGGGTDEQFF.

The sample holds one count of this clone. The DNA of the CDR3 is TGTGCCAGCAGCTTAATCAGGGGGAGCACCGGGGAGCTGTTTTTT. It codes for CASSLIRGSTGELFF. This chain uses TRBV11-2 with TRBJ2-2; the match to TRBD1 covers 7 bases. The CDR3 extends over 15 amino acids. Per the germline V gene, CDR1 is SGHAT and CDR2 is FQNNGV. The J segment lost 4 bases and the V segment lost 2 bases, leaving 4 bases of the junction unmatched.

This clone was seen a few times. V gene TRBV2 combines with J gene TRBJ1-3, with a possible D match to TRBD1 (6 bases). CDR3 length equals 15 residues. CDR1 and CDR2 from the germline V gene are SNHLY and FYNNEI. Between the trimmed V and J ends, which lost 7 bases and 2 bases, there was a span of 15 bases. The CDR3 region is CASTQTGAPGNTIYF. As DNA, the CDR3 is TGTGCCAGCACCCAGACAGGTGCTCCTGGAAACACCATATATTTT.